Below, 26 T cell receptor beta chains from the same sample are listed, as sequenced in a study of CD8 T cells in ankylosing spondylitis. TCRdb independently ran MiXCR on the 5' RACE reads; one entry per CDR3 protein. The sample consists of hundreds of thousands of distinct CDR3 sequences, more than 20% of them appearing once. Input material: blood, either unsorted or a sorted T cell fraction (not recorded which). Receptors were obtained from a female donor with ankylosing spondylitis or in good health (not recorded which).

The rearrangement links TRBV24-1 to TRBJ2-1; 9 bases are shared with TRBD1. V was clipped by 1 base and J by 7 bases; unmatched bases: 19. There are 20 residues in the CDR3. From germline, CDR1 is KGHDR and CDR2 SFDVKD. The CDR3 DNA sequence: TGTGCCACCAGTGATTTAGCGGGGACAGGGTGCGCGAGGACGGGGAATGAGCAGTTCTTC. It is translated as CATSDLAGTGCARTGNEQFF.

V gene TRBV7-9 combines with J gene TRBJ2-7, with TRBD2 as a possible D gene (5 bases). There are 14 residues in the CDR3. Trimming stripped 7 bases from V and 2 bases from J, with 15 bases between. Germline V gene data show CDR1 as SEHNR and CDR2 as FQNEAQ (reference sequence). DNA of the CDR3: TGTGCCAGCATCGACGACGGGGTTACCTACGAGCAGTACTTC. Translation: CASIDDGVTYEQYF.

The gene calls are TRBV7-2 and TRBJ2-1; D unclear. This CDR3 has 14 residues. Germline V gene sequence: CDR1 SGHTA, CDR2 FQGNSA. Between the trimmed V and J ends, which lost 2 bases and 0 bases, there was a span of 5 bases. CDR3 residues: CASSLMLSYNEQFF. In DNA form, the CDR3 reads TGTGCCAGCAGCTTAATGCTCTCCTACAATGAGCAGTTCTTC.

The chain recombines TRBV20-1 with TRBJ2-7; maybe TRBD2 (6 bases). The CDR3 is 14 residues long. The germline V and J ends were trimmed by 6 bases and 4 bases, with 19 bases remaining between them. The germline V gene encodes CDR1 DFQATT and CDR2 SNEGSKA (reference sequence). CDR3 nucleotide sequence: TGCAGTGCGCCTGATGGCGGGACTCGTTACGAGCAGTACTTC. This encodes CSAPDGGTRYEQYF.

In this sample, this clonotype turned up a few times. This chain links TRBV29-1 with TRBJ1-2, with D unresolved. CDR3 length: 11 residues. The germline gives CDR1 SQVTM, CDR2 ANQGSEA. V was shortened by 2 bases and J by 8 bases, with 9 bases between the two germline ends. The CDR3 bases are TGCAGCGTTGAATTAGGAGAGGGCTACACCTTC. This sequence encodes CSVELGEGYTF.

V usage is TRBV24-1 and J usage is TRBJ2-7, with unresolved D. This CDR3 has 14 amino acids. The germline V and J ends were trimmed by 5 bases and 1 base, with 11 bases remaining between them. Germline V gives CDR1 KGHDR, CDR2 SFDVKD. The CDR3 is CATSGDSRSYEQYF. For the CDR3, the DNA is TGTGCCACCAGTGGAGATAGCAGGTCCTACGAGCAGTACTTC.

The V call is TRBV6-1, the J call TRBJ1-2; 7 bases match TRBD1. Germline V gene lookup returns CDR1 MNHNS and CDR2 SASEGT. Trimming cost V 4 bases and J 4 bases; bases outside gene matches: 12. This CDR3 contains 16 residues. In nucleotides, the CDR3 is TGTGCCAGCAGTGCTCCCGGGACAGCTGGAGGCTATGGCTACACCTTC. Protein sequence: CASSAPGTAGGYGYTF.

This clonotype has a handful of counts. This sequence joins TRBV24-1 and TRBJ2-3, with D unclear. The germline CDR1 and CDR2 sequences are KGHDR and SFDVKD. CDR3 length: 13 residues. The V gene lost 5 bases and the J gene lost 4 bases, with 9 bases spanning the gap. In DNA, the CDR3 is TGTGCCACCAGTGTAGGTTCCGCAGATACGCAGTATTTT. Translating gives CATSVGSADTQYF.

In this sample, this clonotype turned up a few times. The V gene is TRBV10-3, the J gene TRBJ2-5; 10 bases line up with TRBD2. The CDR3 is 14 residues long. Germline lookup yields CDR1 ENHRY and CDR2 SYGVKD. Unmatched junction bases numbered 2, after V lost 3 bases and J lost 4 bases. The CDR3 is CAISDKREGETQYF. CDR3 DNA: TGTGCCATCAGTGACAAGCGGGAGGGAGAGACCCAGTACTTC.

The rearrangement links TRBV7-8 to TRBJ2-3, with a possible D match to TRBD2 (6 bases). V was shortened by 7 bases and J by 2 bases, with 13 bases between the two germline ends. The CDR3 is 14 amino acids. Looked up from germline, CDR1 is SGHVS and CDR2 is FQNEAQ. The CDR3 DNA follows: TGTGCCAGCAAGGTGGGACTTTCCACAGATACGCAGTATTTT. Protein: CASKVGLSTDTQYF.

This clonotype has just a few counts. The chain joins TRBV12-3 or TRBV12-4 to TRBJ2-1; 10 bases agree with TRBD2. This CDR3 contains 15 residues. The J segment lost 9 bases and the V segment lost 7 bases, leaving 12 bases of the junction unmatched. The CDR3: CASKSRLAGVGEQFF. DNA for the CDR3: TGTGCCAGCAAATCTCGGCTAGCGGGAGTCGGTGAGCAGTTCTTC.

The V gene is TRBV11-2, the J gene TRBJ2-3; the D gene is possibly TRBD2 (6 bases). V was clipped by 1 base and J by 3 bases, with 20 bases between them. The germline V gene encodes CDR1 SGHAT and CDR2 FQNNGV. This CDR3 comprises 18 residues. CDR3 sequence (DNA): TGTGCCAGCAGCTTAGTGGTGGGGCTCTCGGGGGAAACAGATACGCAGTATTTT. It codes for CASSLVVGLSGETDTQYF.

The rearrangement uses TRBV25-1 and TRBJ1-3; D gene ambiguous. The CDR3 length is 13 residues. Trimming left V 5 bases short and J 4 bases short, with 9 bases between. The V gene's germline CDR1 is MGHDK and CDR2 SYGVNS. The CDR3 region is CASSRGSGNTIYF. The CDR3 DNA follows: TGTGCCAGCAGTCGGGGTTCAGGAAACACCATATATTTT.

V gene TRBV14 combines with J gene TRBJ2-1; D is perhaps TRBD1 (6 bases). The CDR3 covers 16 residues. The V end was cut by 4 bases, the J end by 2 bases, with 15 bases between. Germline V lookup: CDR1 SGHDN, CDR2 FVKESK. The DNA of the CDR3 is TGTGCCAGCAGCCGACAGGCCTCATGGACCTACAATGAGCAGTTCTTC. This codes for CASSRQASWTYNEQFF.

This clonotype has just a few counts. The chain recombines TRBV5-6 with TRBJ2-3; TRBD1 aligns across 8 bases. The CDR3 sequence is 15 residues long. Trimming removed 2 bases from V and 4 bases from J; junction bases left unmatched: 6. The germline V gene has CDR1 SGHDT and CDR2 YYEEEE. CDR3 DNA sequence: TGTGCCAGCAGCTTCGTGGACAGGGATGCAGATACGCAGTATTTT. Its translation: CASSFVDRDADTQYF.

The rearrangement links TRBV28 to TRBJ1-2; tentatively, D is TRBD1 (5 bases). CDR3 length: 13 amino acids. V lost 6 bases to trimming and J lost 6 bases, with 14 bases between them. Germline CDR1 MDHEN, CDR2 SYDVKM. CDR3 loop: CASSPFRVNGYTF. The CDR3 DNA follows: TGTGCCAGCAGCCCCTTCAGGGTAAATGGCTACACCTTC.

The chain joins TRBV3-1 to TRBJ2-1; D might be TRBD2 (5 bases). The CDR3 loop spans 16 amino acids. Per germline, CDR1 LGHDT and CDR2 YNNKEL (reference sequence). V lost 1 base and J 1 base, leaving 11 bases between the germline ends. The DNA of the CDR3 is TGTGCCAGCAGCCAAGGTGGGAGCGCGTCCTACAATGAGCAGTTCTTC. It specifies CASSQGGSASYNEQFF.

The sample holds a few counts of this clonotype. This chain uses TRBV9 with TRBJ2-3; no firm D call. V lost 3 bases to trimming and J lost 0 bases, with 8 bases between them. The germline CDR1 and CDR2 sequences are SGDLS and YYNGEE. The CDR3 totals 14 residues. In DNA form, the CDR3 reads TGTGCCAGCAGCGACCTAGTTAGCACAGATACGCAGTATTTT. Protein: CASSDLVSTDTQYF.

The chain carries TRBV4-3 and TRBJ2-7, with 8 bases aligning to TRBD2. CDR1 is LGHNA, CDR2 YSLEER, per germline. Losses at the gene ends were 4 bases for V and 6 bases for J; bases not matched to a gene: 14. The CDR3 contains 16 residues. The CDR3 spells CASSRAAGVGSSEQYF. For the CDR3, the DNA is TGCGCCAGCAGCCGAGCAGCGGGAGTGGGCTCTTCCGAGCAGTACTTC.

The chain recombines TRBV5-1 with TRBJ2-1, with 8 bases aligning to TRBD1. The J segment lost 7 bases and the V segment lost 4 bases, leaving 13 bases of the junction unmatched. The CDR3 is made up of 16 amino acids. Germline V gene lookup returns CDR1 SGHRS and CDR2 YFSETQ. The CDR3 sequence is CASSRRNQGAGNEQFF. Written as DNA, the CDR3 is TGCGCCAGCAGCAGAAGGAACCAGGGGGCTGGAAATGAGCAGTTCTTC. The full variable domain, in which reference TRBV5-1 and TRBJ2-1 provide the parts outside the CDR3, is KAGVTQTPRYLIKTRGQQVTLSCSPISGHRSVSWYQQTPGQGLQFLFEYFSETQRNKGNFPGRFSGRQFSNSRSEMNVSTLELGDSALYLCASSRRNQGAGNEQFFGPGTRLTVL.

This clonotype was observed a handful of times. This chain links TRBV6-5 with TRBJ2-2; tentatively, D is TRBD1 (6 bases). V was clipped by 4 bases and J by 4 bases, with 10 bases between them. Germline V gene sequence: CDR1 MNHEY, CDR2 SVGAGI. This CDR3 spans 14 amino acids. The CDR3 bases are TGTGCCAGCAGTTCCCAGGGGTTCACCGGGGAGCTGTTTTTT. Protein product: CASSSQGFTGELFF.

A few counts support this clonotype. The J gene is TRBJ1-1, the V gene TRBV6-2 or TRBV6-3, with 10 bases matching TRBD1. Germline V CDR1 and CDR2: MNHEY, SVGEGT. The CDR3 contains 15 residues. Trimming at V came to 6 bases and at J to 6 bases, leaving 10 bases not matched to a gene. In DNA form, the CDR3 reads TGTGCCAGCAGCACTTCGGGACAGGGGTTGGCTGAAGCTTTCTTT. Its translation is CASSTSGQGLAEAFF.

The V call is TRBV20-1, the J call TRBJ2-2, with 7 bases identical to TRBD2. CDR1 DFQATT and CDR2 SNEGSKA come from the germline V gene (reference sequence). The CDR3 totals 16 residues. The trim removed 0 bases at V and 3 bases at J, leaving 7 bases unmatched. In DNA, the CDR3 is TGCAGTGCTAGAGAATTGGGGGAGGGCGACACCGGGGAGCTGTTTTTT. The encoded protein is CSARELGEGDTGELFF.

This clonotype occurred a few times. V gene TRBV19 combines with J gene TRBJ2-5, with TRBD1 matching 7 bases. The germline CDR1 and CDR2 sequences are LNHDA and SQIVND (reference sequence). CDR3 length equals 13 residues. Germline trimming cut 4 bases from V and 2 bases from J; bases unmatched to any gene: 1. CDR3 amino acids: CASSSRGQETQYF. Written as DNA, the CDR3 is TGTGCCAGTAGTAGCAGGGGGCAAGAGACCCAGTACTTC.

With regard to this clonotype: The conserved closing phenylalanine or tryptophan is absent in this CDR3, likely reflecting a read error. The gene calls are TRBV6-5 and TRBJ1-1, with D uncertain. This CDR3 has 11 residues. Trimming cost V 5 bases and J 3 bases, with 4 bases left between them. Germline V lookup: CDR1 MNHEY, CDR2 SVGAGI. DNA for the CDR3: TGTGCCAGCAGTCGGGACACTGAAGCTTTCCTT. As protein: CASSRDTEAFL.

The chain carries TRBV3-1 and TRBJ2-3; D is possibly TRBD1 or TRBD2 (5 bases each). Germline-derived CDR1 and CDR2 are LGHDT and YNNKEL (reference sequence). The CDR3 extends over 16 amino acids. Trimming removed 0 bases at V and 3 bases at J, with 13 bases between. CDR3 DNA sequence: TGTGCCAGCAGCCAAGACTCGGGGCCGGTAACAGATACGCAGTATTTT. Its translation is CASSQDSGPVTDTQYF.